Following are 22 T cell receptor beta chains from one sample sequenced in a study of blood T cell repertoires in COVID-19. Sequencing used immunoSEQ multiplex PCR; TCRdb keeps in-frame clones, though not all of them. The sample includes approximately 98,000 clones, over 70% of them seen just once. The sequencing input was peripheral blood. Receptors originate from a woman of 80 years or more with acute or convalescent COVID-19.

The chain is built from TRBV28 and TRBJ1-2, with 7 bases fitting TRBD1. This CDR3 is 16 amino acids long. The ends lost 4 bases at V and 4 bases at J; junction bases unmatched: 12. Germline assignment: CDR1 MDHEN and CDR2 SYDVKM. The CDR3 spells CASSSAPGGMGYGYTF. The CDR3 nucleotides read TGTGCCAGCAGTTCCGCTCCAGGGGGGATGGGCTATGGCTACACCTTC.

This rearrangement joins TRBV2 to TRBJ1-6; D not certain. CDR1 is SNHLY, CDR2 FYNNEI, per germline. The CDR3 covers 13 residues. The V and J ends lost 4 bases and 5 bases respectively, with 6 bases between them. CDR3 bases: TGTGCCAGCAGTGCGGGGAATAATTCACCCCTCCACTTT. Its translation is CASSAGNNSPLHF.

The gene calls are TRBV12-3 or TRBV12-4 and TRBJ2-3; D may be TRBD2 (5 bases). V was clipped by 5 bases and J by 4 bases, with 10 bases between them. The length of the CDR3 is 13 residues. The CDR3 region is CASSRSGSDTQYF. The DNA for the CDR3 is TGTGCCAGCAGTCGGAGCGGTTCAGATACGCAGTATTTT.

V and J are TRBV2 and TRBJ1-1, with TRBD1 identical over 8 bases. The CDR3 runs 14 residues. Germline V gene lookup returns CDR1 SNHLY and CDR2 FYNNEI. Unmatched junction bases numbered 5, after V lost 4 bases and J lost 4 bases. The CDR3 region has the DNA TGTGCCAGCAGTGCCCCGGACAGGGTCACTGAAGCTTTCTTT. Encoded protein: CASSAPDRVTEAFF. Combining the CDR3 with reference TRBV2 and TRBJ1-1 gives the whole variable domain EPEVTQTPSHQVTQMGQEVILRCVPISNHLYFYWYRQILGQKVEFLVSFYNNEISEKSEIFDDQFSVERPDGSNFTLKIRSTKLEDSAMYFCASSAPDRVTEAFFGQGTRLTVV.

This clone was found once. This chain uses TRBV5-1 with TRBJ1-1; D is unresolved. This CDR3 comprises 13 residues. The germline V and J ends were trimmed by 1 base and 3 bases, with 7 bases remaining between them. Germline-derived CDR1 and CDR2 are SGHRS and YFSETQ. CDR3 residues: CASSLRVDTEAFF. The CDR3 coding sequence is TGCGCCAGCAGCTTGCGAGTGGACACTGAAGCTTTCTTT.

A note on this clone: Distinct nucleotide sequences in the sample also encode this CDR3. The J gene is TRBJ2-5, the V gene TRBV7-9, with 7 positions matching TRBD1. This CDR3 is built from 13 residues. Trimming cost V 0 bases and J 5 bases; bases outside gene matches: 0. From germline, CDR1 is SEHNR and CDR2 FQNEAQ (reference sequence). The CDR3 nucleotides are TGTGCCAGCAGCTTAGCAGGGGGCGAGACCCAGTACTTC. The encoded protein is CASSLAGGETQYF.

The chain employs TRBV7-2 and TRBJ2-7, with TRBD1 identical over 8 bases. J was trimmed by 5 bases and V by 0 bases; bases with no gene match: 6. From germline, CDR1 is SGHTA and CDR2 FQGNSA. This CDR3 has 15 amino acids. CDR3 region: CASSLAGRGLDEQYV. In DNA, the CDR3 is TGTGCCAGCAGCTTAGCGGGCAGGGGGCTGGACGAGCAGTACGTC.

J is TRBJ1-2 and V is TRBV3-1 (or the pseudogene TRBV3-2), with TRBD1 matching 9 bases. The CDR3 consists of 15 residues. V shed 3 bases and J 13 bases; nucleotides not matched to a gene: 15. Germline CDR1 is LGHDT and CDR2 is YNNKEL (reference sequence). The CDR3 loop is CASSQIVQGAAQSTF. CDR3 in DNA: TGTGCCAGCAGCCAGATTGTACAGGGGGCTGCTCAAAGCACCTTC.

This chain joins TRBV12-5 and TRBJ1-3; no definite D call. CDR1 is LGHNT, CDR2 FRNRAP, per germline. V dropped 5 bases and J dropped 4 bases, with 15 bases sitting between them. This CDR3 comprises 15 residues. CDR3 DNA sequence: TGTGCTAGTGGTCCGCGGGGTGCGCACGGAAACACCATATATTTT. This translates into CASGPRGAHGNTIYF.

This chain joins TRBV19 and TRBJ1-5; D might be TRBD1 (6 bases). The CDR3 is made up of 17 amino acids. V was pared by 4 bases and J by 4 bases, with 20 bases between. Germline V CDR1 and CDR2: LNHDA, SQIVND (reference sequence). CDR3 sequence reads: CASSTGQQGAENQPQHF. In DNA, the CDR3 is TGTGCCAGTAGTACCGGACAGCAAGGGGCGGAAAATCAGCCCCAGCATTTT. Looking up the rest from reference TRBV19 and TRBJ1-5 gives the full variable domain: DGGITQSPKYLFRKEGQNVTLSCEQNLNHDAMYWYRQDPGQGLRLIYYSQIVNDFQKGDIAEGYSVSREKKESFPLTVTSAQKNPTAFYLCASSTGQQGAENQPQHFGDGTRLSIL.

This sequence joins TRBV7-9 and TRBJ2-3; D may be TRBD2 (7 bases). Germline loops: CDR1 SEHNR, CDR2 FQNEAQ (reference sequence). The CDR3 has 17 amino acids. Trimming took off 3 bases at V and 3 bases at J, with 19 bases between the two ends. CDR3 coding DNA: TGTGCCAGCAGCTTTGGAAGGGAGGGGGGTCTTACAGATACGCAGTATTTT. Protein: CASSFGREGGLTDTQYF.

This chain connects TRBV12-3 or TRBV12-4 to TRBJ2-7; unclear D gene. V was cut by 5 bases and J by 4 bases, with 9 bases left in between. This CDR3 spans 12 amino acids. The CDR3 loop is CASSPLPYEQYF. The CDR3 nucleotides are TGTGCCAGCAGTCCCCTCCCGTACGAGCAGTACTTC.

The rearrangement uses TRBV28 and TRBJ2-3, with TRBD2 as a possible D gene (6 bases). Germline V gene sequence: CDR1 MDHEN, CDR2 SYDVKM. Trimming left V 4 bases short and J 4 bases short, with 15 bases between. The CDR3 spans 15 residues. This CDR3 reads CASSSGRRVSDTQYF. The CDR3 nucleotides read TGTGCCAGCAGTTCAGGCCGGAGGGTATCAGATACGCAGTATTTT.

This sequence joins TRBV28 and TRBJ2-1; 7 bases align to TRBD2. Germline-derived CDR1 and CDR2 are MDHEN and SYDVKM. This CDR3 contains 16 residues. With V trimmed by 2 bases and J by 2 bases, 6 bases remained unmatched. The CDR3 nucleotides are TGTGCCAGCAGTTTAAGGGGCGGGGGTACCTACAATGAGCAGTTCTTC. Translation: CASSLRGGGTYNEQFF.

The V call is TRBV28, the J call TRBJ1-5; 12 bases fit TRBD1. Germline CDR1 and CDR2: MDHEN and SYDVKM. CDR3 length equals 15 residues. V trimming: 2 bases; J trimming: 9 bases; junction bases outside the gene matches: 5. Here the CDR3 reads CASSLMGQGAPPQHF. CDR3 bases: TGTGCCAGCAGTTTAATGGGACAGGGGGCCCCGCCCCAGCATTTT.

This sequence joins TRBV27 and TRBJ1-4; 7 bases match TRBD1. V shed 6 bases and J 8 bases; nucleotides not matched to a gene: 9. The CDR3 spans 14 residues. Germline values: CDR1 MNHEY, CDR2 SMNVEV (reference sequence). Here the CDR3 reads CASRPGQKEEKLFF. The CDR3 region has the DNA TGTGCCAGCAGGCCGGGACAGAAGGAGGAAAAACTGTTTTTT.

V gene TRBV24-1 combines with J gene TRBJ1-6; D gene unclear. Germline V gene lookup returns CDR1 KGHDR and CDR2 SFDVKD. The CDR3 is 15 amino acids. The V end was cut by 3 bases, the J end by 7 bases, with 12 bases between. In nucleotides, the CDR3 is TGTGCCACCAGTGATGGGTCAGGATCGAATTCACCCCTCCACTTT. Its protein product is CATSDGSGSNSPLHF.

CDR3 in amino acids: CASSFGLGEGGYTF. In DNA, the CDR3 is TGTGCCAGCAGCTTTGGTCTCGGGGAGGGTGGCTACACCTTC. This chain uses TRBV7-9 with TRBJ1-2; D is uncertain. Trimming cost V 3 bases and J 7 bases, with 15 bases left between them. Germline CDR1 SEHNR, CDR2 FQNEAQ (reference sequence). This CDR3 has 14 amino acids.

This chain links TRBV28 with TRBJ2-6; the match to TRBD2 covers 7 bases. The trim removed 7 bases at V and 0 bases at J, leaving 9 bases unmatched. Per the germline V gene, CDR1 is MDHEN and CDR2 is SYDVKM. The CDR3 extends over 17 amino acids. Here the CDR3 reads CASTAGAVISGANVLTF. The CDR3 DNA sequence: TGTGCCAGCACCGCGGGAGCGGTTATCTCTGGGGCCAACGTCCTGACTTTC.

As DNA, the CDR3 is TGTGCCAGCAGACCGACGACAACGATTAACTATGGCTACACCTTC. It is translated as CASRPTTTINYGYTF. The chain recombines TRBV28 with TRBJ1-2; D remains ambiguous. Germline lookup yields CDR1 MDHEN and CDR2 SYDVKM. The CDR3 is 15 amino acids. V was trimmed by 6 bases and J by 1 base, leaving 15 bases between them.

The J gene is TRBJ1-3, the V gene TRBV6-6; D not resolved. This CDR3 spans 16 amino acids. Trimming took off 6 bases at V and 0 bases at J, with 15 bases between the two ends. Germline V gives CDR1 MNHNY, CDR2 SVGAGI (reference sequence). The CDR3 DNA sequence: TGTGCCAGCAGACAAACCACACGGGTCTCTGGAAACACCATATATTTT. Translated: CASRQTTRVSGNTIYF.

The rearrangement links TRBV7-8 to TRBJ1-6; TRBD1 might be the D (5 bases). Germline loops: CDR1 SGHVS, CDR2 FQNEAQ. The CDR3 runs to 17 residues. V was trimmed by 5 bases and J by 8 bases, leaving 22 bases between them. This chain's CDR3 is CASSPAYKTGLHSPLHF. Here the CDR3 DNA reads TGTGCCAGCAGCCCCGCCTATAAAACAGGCCTCCATTCACCCCTCCACTTT.